This T cell receptor beta chain is drawn from a study of radiation and T cells in renal cell carcinoma. Study overall: Nephrectomy followed 15 Gy stereotactic body radiation by 4 weeks. Study-wide results and limits: From baseline, blood top tumor clonotypes peaked at 2 weeks post-radiation.

Time point indicated: baseline pretreatment blood. Treatment here: 15 Gy SBRT to primary tumor, nephrectomy 4 weeks later. After SBRT, blood was collected at 2 and 4 weeks, plus baseline. The patient's renal cell carcinoma had clear cell pathology. Libraries were prepared by immunoSEQ multiplex PCR; TCRdb keeps only in-frame clonotypes and omits some of them. The sample shows about 160,000 clones, around 89% of them seen only once. This clone was found a few times. No antigen is known for it. Germline V gives CDR1 SGHRS, CDR2 YFSETQ. This CDR3 has 13 amino acids. The V and J ends lost 0 bases and 5 bases respectively, with 8 bases between them.

Sequencing was performed on blood, taken from a patient whose treatment included radiotherapy and nephrectomy. This receptor was obtained from a woman aged 65 to 85 with renal cell carcinoma. The chain has TRBV5-1 and TRBJ1-1; D is ambiguous. DNA of the CDR3: TGCGCCAGCAGCTTGGGGGCTCGGACTGAAGCTTTCTTT. Translated, it gives CASSLGARTEAFF.